These 18 T cell receptor beta chains were all obtained from the same sample, sequenced in a study of spatial heterogeneity in lung cancer. Broader study findings: Expanded intratumoral alpha and beta TCR counts tracked tumor mutation counts.

What these receptors recognize is not known. The time point here: sample taken at primary tumor resection. TCRdb ran MiXCR on the 5' RACE reads and lists one entry per CDR3 protein. This table holds tens of thousands of distinct CDR3 sequences, less than 5% found once. Specimen: lung tumor tissue, collected at surgery. The receptors derive from a male donor with early-stage non-small cell lung cancer.

In this sample, this clonotype turned up many times. The rearrangement joins TRBV6-6 to TRBJ1-2; D is ambiguous. Per germline, CDR1 MNHNY and CDR2 SVGAGI (reference sequence). This CDR3 is built from 10 residues. V lost 2 bases, J lost 7 bases, and 2 bases lay in between. The CDR3 DNA reads as TGTGCCAGCAGTTACGTTGGCTACACCTTC. It specifies CASSYVGYTF.

In its sample, this clonotype was seen many times. The gene calls are TRBV2 and TRBJ2-4; 11 bases align to TRBD1. This CDR3 has 12 residues. Per the germline V gene, CDR1 is SNHLY and CDR2 is FYNNEI. The V and J ends lost 5 bases and 11 bases, in that order; junction bases with no gene match: 2. CDR3 region: CASSRDRGFQYF. Here the CDR3 DNA reads TGTGCCAGCAGTCGGGACAGGGGGTTTCAGTACTTC.

The sample holds a few counts of this clonotype. J is TRBJ1-1 and V is TRBV19, with unresolved D. V was shortened by 10 bases and J by 1 base, with 13 bases between the two germline ends. CDR1 and CDR2 (germline): LNHDA, SQIVND (reference sequence). The CDR3 consists of 13 residues. The CDR3 nucleotides read TGTGCCATCAGAAGAACCTCGAACACTGAAGCTTTCTTT. It is translated as CAIRRTSNTEAFF.

This clonotype has at least ten counts. The chain couples TRBV19 to TRBJ1-1; D is possibly TRBD1 (5 bases). The CDR3 length is 14 residues. With 6 bases removed from V and 8 bases from J, the gap between germline ends came to 19 bases. Germline CDR1 LNHDA, CDR2 SQIVND (reference sequence). The CDR3 region is CASRGAGNKLEAFF. The DNA for the CDR3 is TGTGCCAGTAGAGGGGCAGGGAACAAATTAGAAGCTTTCTTT.

Sample share makes this clonotype medium-sized. The chain employs TRBV12-3 or TRBV12-4 and TRBJ1-5; D may be TRBD1 (6 bases). V lost 3 bases, J lost 2 bases, and 11 bases lay in between. The CDR3 contains 15 residues. DNA of the CDR3: TGTGCCAGCAGTTTCTCGGACAGAGGCAATCAGCCCCAGCATTTT. This codes for CASSFSDRGNQPQHF.

This clonotype was seen repeatedly, ten times or more. The chain links TRBV7-9 to TRBJ1-3; no firm D call. Trimming removed 5 bases at V and 2 bases at J, with 16 bases between. This CDR3 is built from 16 residues. Germline lookup yields CDR1 SEHNR and CDR2 FQNEAQ (reference sequence). CDR3 residues: CASSPEEGLAGNTIYF. In DNA, the CDR3 is TGTGCCAGCAGCCCAGAAGAGGGTTTAGCTGGAAACACCATATATTTT.

In its sample, this clonotype was seen many times. The chain links TRBV10-3 to TRBJ1-2, with D possibly matching TRBD1 (5 bases). CDR3 length equals 17 residues. V lost 7 bases and J 2 bases, leaving 23 bases between the germline ends. CDR1 is ENHRY and CDR2 is SYGVKD in the germline V gene. CDR3 region: CAITSLGTPQTNYGYTF. The DNA of the CDR3 is TGTGCCATCACCTCGCTCGGGACTCCACAGACCAACTATGGCTACACCTTC.

This clonotype was counted many times. The chain employs TRBV7-8 and TRBJ2-2; D unresolved. V shed 2 bases and J shed 0 bases, with 7 bases lying between them. This CDR3 spans 15 amino acids. Per germline, CDR1 SGHVS and CDR2 FQNEAQ. CDR3 residues: CASSLLIANTGELFF. CDR3 coding DNA: TGTGCCAGCAGCTTACTTATCGCGAACACCGGGGAGCTGTTTTTT.

The rearrangement links TRBV4-1 to TRBJ1-3; D call uncertain. V gave up 0 bases and J gave up 0 bases, with 9 bases separating them. Looked up from germline, CDR1 is MGHRA and CDR2 is YSYEKL. The CDR3 spans 16 residues. The CDR3 spells CASSQEGGSSGNTIYF. In DNA form, the CDR3 reads TGCGCCAGCAGCCAAGAAGGCGGTAGCTCTGGAAACACCATATATTTT.

Remarks on this clonotype: A much larger clone differs by one base, so this may be a read error. V and J are TRBV28 and TRBJ1-3, with D possibly matching TRBD1 (6 bases). V lost 6 bases to trimming and J lost 7 bases, with 19 bases between them. Germline V gene sequence: CDR1 MDHEN, CDR2 SYDVKM. This CDR3 region has 15 residues. As DNA, the CDR3 is TGTGCCAGCAGGAGCACACAGGGCAGGTGGAACACCATATATTTT. Its protein product is CASRSTQGRWNTIYF.

This clonotype was observed many times. This chain uses TRBV12-3 or TRBV12-4 with TRBJ1-6, with D possibly being TRBD1 (5 bases). CDR3 length: 13 amino acids. Trimming removed 5 bases from V and 7 bases from J, with 9 bases in between. The CDR3 spells CASSHGGNSPLHF. The CDR3 bases are TGTGCCAGCAGTCATGGGGGGAATTCACCCCTCCACTTT.

This clonotype appeared many times. The chain recombines TRBV2 with TRBJ2-4, with 7 bases that match TRBD1. V dropped 2 bases and J dropped 0; count of bases not matched to a gene: 13. Germline lookup yields CDR1 SNHLY and CDR2 FYNNEI. The CDR3 has 19 residues. This chain's CDR3 is CASSELWIGQALAKNIQYF. The CDR3 DNA reads as TGTGCCAGCAGTGAACTGTGGATTGGACAGGCGCTAGCCAAAAACATTCAGTACTTC.

This clonotype was counted a few times. The chain employs TRBV18 and TRBJ2-1, with 11 bases lining up with TRBD2. CDR1 and CDR2 from the germline V gene are KGHSH and LQKENI. The CDR3 has 13 amino acids. Germline trimming cut 8 bases from V and 3 bases from J; bases unmatched to any gene: 0. The CDR3 DNA reads as TGTGCCAGCCTAGCGGGGGGCTACAATGAGCAGTTCTTC. Its translation is CASLAGGYNEQFF.

The rearrangement uses TRBV7-2 and TRBJ1-6; no reliable D call. The germline V gene has CDR1 SGHTA and CDR2 FQGNSA. This CDR3 region has 17 residues. Trimming cost V 4 bases and J 0 bases, with 13 bases left between them. CDR3 DNA: TGTGCCAGCAGCTCCCGGGTAGGAAGCTCCTATAATTCACCCCTCCACTTT. Its protein is CASSSRVGSSYNSPLHF.

This clonotype was observed many times. The chain employs TRBV14 and TRBJ2-1; D possibly uses TRBD1 or TRBD2 (6 bases each). Germline V gives CDR1 SGHDN, CDR2 FVKESK. V shed 8 bases and J shed 6 bases, with 8 bases lying between them. The CDR3 contains 11 residues. The CDR3 sequence is CASGGGNEQFF. DNA of the CDR3: TGTGCCAGCGGAGGGGGCAATGAGCAGTTCTTC.

This clonotype is classed as medium-sized. The chain has TRBV9 and TRBJ2-1; TRBD2 matches at 11 bases. Per germline, CDR1 SGDLS and CDR2 YYNGEE. CDR3 length: 19 amino acids. The J segment lost 2 bases and the V segment lost 4 bases, leaving 14 bases of the junction unmatched. CDR3 DNA sequence: TGTGCCAGCAGCCCCCAGAGCCCGGTAGCGGGAGGGCCCTACAATGAGCAGTTCTTC. Its translation: CASSPQSPVAGGPYNEQFF.

Sample share makes this clonotype medium-sized. The chain carries TRBV6-5 and TRBJ2-7; D tentatively reads TRBD1 or TRBD2 (6 bases each). In germline, CDR1 is MNHEY, CDR2 SVGAGI. V dropped 7 bases and J dropped 2 bases, with 12 bases sitting between them. The CDR3 has 13 amino acids. The CDR3 coding sequence is TGTGCCAGCACTAAGGGGGGCACCTACGAGCAGTACTTC. Encoded protein: CASTKGGTYEQYF.

This clonotype was recorded many times. The chain has TRBV5-1 and TRBJ2-3, with 8 bases lining up with TRBD1. The germline V gene has CDR1 SGHRS and CDR2 YFSETQ. CDR3 length equals 16 residues. Germline trimming cut 3 bases from V and 2 bases from J; bases unmatched to any gene: 8. The CDR3 DNA follows: TGCGCCAGCAGCTGGCTGACAGGGGATTTCACAGATACGCAGTATTTT. This sequence encodes CASSWLTGDFTDTQYF.